This record covers a single TCR beta chain. Its target is unknown. The ends were cut back, 6 bases at V and 2 bases at J, with 11 bases in the middle. Germline V gene data show CDR1 as MNHNS and CDR2 as SASEGT. The CDR3 sequence is 14 residues long. This entry belongs to a study of CD8 T cells in ankylosing spondylitis. Preparation of TCR beta libraries was done by quantitative 5'-RACE with molecular barcodes. MiXCR, run by TCRdb on the 5' RACE reads, gives a single entry per CDR3 protein. The sample carries approximately 400,000 distinct CDR3 sequences, approximately 17% recorded once. Study-level results: Blood from ankylosing spondylitis patients appeared to carry a characteristic roughly 8-variant TCR beta motif. Clones linked with disease were CD8+ and fairly uncommon in the peripheral blood.

The sample comprised blood, either unsorted or a sorted T cell fraction (not recorded which). The clonotype was recovered from a male donor with ankylosing spondylitis. The V call is TRBV6-1, the J call TRBJ2-1; possibly TRBD1 or TRBD2 for D (6 bases each). CDR3 DNA sequence: TGTGCCAGCAGCCGGGGGACAACCTACAATGAGCAGTTCTTC. Its translation: CASSRGTTYNEQFF.